A single T cell receptor beta chain is shown here with its context. Its specificity is not known. This sample was included in a study of cytomegalovirus exposure and HLA in healthy donors. Study-level information: Earlier findings included some 100 million unique TCR beta sequences obtained from around 180 million T cells. General observations from the study: Analyses of presence/absence relied on an assumption of roughly uniform sequencing depth across donors. Donors belonging to an Asian-associated ancestry cluster reportedly showed fewer N-insertions in productive TCRs than the roughly 700-donor mean, according to what a later analysis found.

A multiplex PCR was run with 60 Vbeta primers and 13 Jbeta primers. Assay used: immunoSEQ multiplex PCR; TCRdb lists only in-frame clones, some missing. The sample has about 160,000 clones, 82% seen once. The CDR3 length is 18 residues. Germline V gene lookup returns CDR1 SGHTA and CDR2 FQGNSA. V shed 6 bases and J 6 bases; nucleotides not matched to a gene: 13. The source material was PBMCs. The sequence came from a male donor in good health and CMV-seropositive. The chain employs TRBV7-2 and TRBJ2-2; 13 nucleotides line up with TRBD2. The CDR3 region has the DNA TGTGCCAGCAGAACGAATTCCCCGGGACTAGCGGGACCCGGGGAGCTGTTTTTT. Translation gives CASRTNSPGLAGPGELFF.